The 21 T cell receptor beta chains below all came from one sample that was sequenced in a study of OX40 agonist ivuxolimab in advanced cancers. Here immunoSEQ multiplex PCR was the method, and the copy in TCRdb shows in-frame clones only, minus some. Of around 92,000 clones listed, 90% to 95% are singletons. This specimen was CD4+ or CD8+ T cells sorted from blood, taken in a trial of the OX40 agonist ivuxolimab. These receptors all come from an adult with an advanced solid tumor such as melanoma, head and neck, liver or kidney cancer.

The chain combines TRBV5-1 with TRBJ2-5; 10 bases match TRBD2. Germline-derived CDR1 and CDR2 are SGHRS and YFSETQ. The CDR3 covers 15 residues. V was pared by 5 bases and J by 5 bases, with 9 bases of the junction left unmatched. The CDR3 region has the DNA TGCGCCAGCAGGCTAAGCGGGGGGGCCTGGGAGACCCAGTACTTC. Translating it yields CASRLSGGAWETQYF.

The gene calls are TRBV5-5 and TRBJ1-1; a weak D match, TRBD1 (5 bases). This CDR3 region has 16 residues. Deletions cut 0 bases from V and 3 bases from J, with 15 bases between. Germline CDR1 is SGHKS and CDR2 is YYEKEE (reference sequence). This CDR3 is CASSLASAQAYTEAFF. The CDR3 DNA reads as TGTGCCAGCAGCTTGGCATCGGCACAGGCTTACACTGAAGCTTTCTTT.

This clone has just one count. The chain joins TRBV6-5 to TRBJ2-7, with D tentatively TRBD2 (5 bases). Germline lookup yields CDR1 MNHEY and CDR2 SVGAGI. The ends were cut back, 6 bases at V and 6 bases at J, with 9 bases in the middle. This CDR3 region has 11 residues. CDR3 sequence reads: CASRGVGEQYV. In DNA form, the CDR3 reads TGTGCCAGCAGGGGAGTAGGCGAGCAGTACGTC.

The chain couples TRBV6-1 to TRBJ1-5; 9 nucleotides match TRBD1. Losses at the gene ends were 4 bases for V and 1 base for J; bases not matched to a gene: 5. Germline V gives CDR1 MNHNS, CDR2 SASEGT. The CDR3 contains 16 residues. CDR3: CASSVSDRGSNQPQHF. In DNA, the CDR3 is TGTGCCAGCAGTGTGTCGGACAGGGGAAGCAATCAGCCCCAGCATTTT.

In its sample, this clone was seen once. This rearrangement joins TRBV10-3 to TRBJ2-3, with 10 bases that match TRBD1. Germline V lookup: CDR1 ENHRY, CDR2 SYGVKD. This CDR3 is 15 amino acids long. Losses at the gene ends were 6 bases for V and 3 bases for J; bases not matched to a gene: 6. The CDR3 nucleotides read TGTGCCATCAGGGAGACAGGGGGCGCAACAGATACGCAGTATTTT. As protein: CAIRETGGATDTQYF.

The chain carries TRBV20-1 and TRBJ1-3, with a weak D call TRBD1 (5 bases). The CDR3 contains 11 residues. The V end was cut by 5 bases, the J end by 6 bases, with 8 bases between. CDR1 is DFQATT, CDR2 SNEGSKA, per germline (reference sequence). CDR3 sequence (DNA): TGCAGTGCTGAGGGGTTAAACACCATATATTTT. Its protein is CSAEGLNTIYF.

This clone has just one count. This chain links TRBV21-1 with TRBJ1-5; the table's D call, TRBD1, has no DNA check behind it. TRBV21-1 is a pseudogene locus. The CDR3 is 16 amino acids. CDR3 nucleotides: TGTGCCAGCAGCGTCGGGACAGCTTATAGCAATCAGCCCCAGCATTTT. Translating gives CASSVGTAYSNQPQHF.

This chain links TRBV6-4 with TRBJ1-2, with D possibly TRBD1 on 6 matching bases. V was cut by 10 bases and J by 5 bases, with 11 bases left in between. Germline CDR1 MRHNA, CDR2 SNTAGT. The CDR3 has 11 residues. CDR3 in DNA: TGTGCCACCTCAACAGGGTATGGCTACACCTTC. Amino acids: CATSTGYGYTF.

The rearrangement joins TRBV10-3 to TRBJ1-4, with a weak D call TRBD1 (5 bases). The V gene lost 10 bases and the J gene lost 4 bases, with 13 bases spanning the gap. From germline, CDR1 is ENHRY and CDR2 SYGVKD. This CDR3 comprises 13 residues. In DNA, the CDR3 is TGTGCCACTCGACAGAACCTTAATGAAAAACTGTTTTTT. Its translation is CATRQNLNEKLFF.

V is TRBV30 and J is TRBJ2-7; D remains unclear. CDR3 length: 13 amino acids. V gave up 0 bases and J gave up 8 bases, with 14 bases separating them. Germline V lookup: CDR1 GTSNPN, CDR2 SVGIG (reference sequence). The CDR3 region is CAWSVDPAGQQYV. For the CDR3, the DNA is TGTGCCTGGAGTGTAGATCCCGCCGGGCAGCAGTACGTC.

The genes are TRBV19 and TRBJ1-5, with 7 bases identical to TRBD1. V lost 6 bases to trimming and J lost 6 bases; unmatched junction nucleotides: 8. The CDR3 sequence is 14 residues long. CDR1 and CDR2 (germline): LNHDA, SQIVND (reference sequence). DNA of the CDR3: TGTGCCAGTAGCCAGGGGAACAGGGGTCAGCCCCAGCATTTT. Its protein product is CASSQGNRGQPQHF.

This chain uses TRBV6-4 with TRBJ2-1; TRBD2 is a possible D gene (5 bases). The CDR3 is made up of 12 amino acids. The germline V gene encodes CDR1 MRHNA and CDR2 SNTAGT. Trimming removed 4 bases from V and 7 bases from J, with 8 bases in between. CDR3 residues: CASSALGNEQFF. Written as DNA, the CDR3 is TGTGCCAGCAGTGCACTAGGTAATGAGCAGTTCTTC.

This clone was seen a single time. The V gene is TRBV6-5, the J gene TRBJ1-2; D not resolved. V lost 0 bases to trimming and J lost 4 bases, with 6 bases between them. CDR3 length equals 13 residues. From germline, CDR1 is MNHEY and CDR2 SVGAGI. The chain's CDR3 is CASSYSLPYGYTF. The CDR3 DNA is TGTGCCAGCAGTTACTCTCTCCCCTATGGCTACACCTTC.

The chain joins TRBV5-1 to TRBJ2-3, with 8 nucleotides matching TRBD2. V was clipped by 1 base and J by 0 bases; unmatched bases: 10. Germline V gives CDR1 SGHRS, CDR2 YFSETQ. The CDR3 runs to 18 residues. The CDR3 bases are TGCGCCAGCAGCTTGATGGTGGTAGCGGGACTCAGCACAGATACGCAGTATTTT. Translation gives CASSLMVVAGLSTDTQYF.

A note on this clone: A junction boundary mismatches the germline segment, possibly from a read error. The rearrangement links TRBV30 to TRBJ2-3; 10 bases map to TRBD2. The CDR3 has 13 residues. CDR1 GTSNPN and CDR2 SVGIG come from the germline V gene (reference sequence). CDR3 in DNA: TGTGCCGGGAGCGGGAGGGACACAGATACGCAGTATTTT. Amino acids: CAGSGRDTDTQYF.

The chain carries TRBV28 and TRBJ2-1; 12 bases line up with TRBD2. With 6 bases clipped from V and 8 bases from J, the junction kept 5 bases outside the gene matches. CDR1 and CDR2 (germline): MDHEN, SYDVKM. The CDR3 runs to 14 residues. The CDR3 DNA follows: TGTGCCAGCAGCTGGACTAGCGGGGAATATGAGCAGTTCTTC. Translating gives CASSWTSGEYEQFF.

This sequence joins TRBV30 and TRBJ1-4; possibly TRBD1 for D (6 bases). This CDR3 is built from 14 residues. V lost 0 bases and J 3 bases, leaving 8 bases between the germline ends. Germline assignment: CDR1 GTSNPN and CDR2 SVGIG (reference sequence). CDR3 nucleotides: TGTGCCTGGAGTGTAGGGGGGGCTAATGAAAAACTGTTTTTT. It codes for CAWSVGGANEKLFF.

This chain uses TRBV18 with TRBJ1-5; D is ambiguous. The CDR3 runs to 15 residues. V lost 1 base, J lost 2 bases, and 9 bases lay in between. Looked up from germline, CDR1 is KGHSH and CDR2 is LQKENI. The CDR3 DNA reads TGTGCCAGCTCACCACAGGCGCAGGGCAATCAGCCCCAGCATTTT. Protein product: CASSPQAQGNQPQHF. Variable domain in full (rest from reference TRBV18 and TRBJ1-5): NAGVMQNPRHLVRRRGQEARLRCSPMKGHSHVYWYRQLPEEGLKFMVYLQKENIIDESGMPKERFSAEFPKEGPSILRIQQVVRGDSAAYFCASSPQAQGNQPQHFGDGTRLSIL.

V is TRBV20-1 and J is TRBJ1-1; the D is unclear. The CDR3 is made up of 10 amino acids. Per germline, CDR1 DFQATT and CDR2 SNEGSKA (reference sequence). V shed 8 bases and J shed 1 base, with 5 bases lying between them. The CDR3: CSIQNTEAFF. CDR3 DNA sequence: TGCAGTATACAGAACACTGAAGCTTTCTTT.

The chain has TRBV11-2 and TRBJ2-2; unclear D gene. This CDR3 has 14 amino acids. V was clipped by 1 base and J by 5 bases, with 8 bases between them. Germline CDR1 reads SGHAT; CDR2 reads FQNNGV. Here the CDR3 reads CASSLALGTGELFF. The CDR3 DNA sequence: TGTGCCAGCAGCTTAGCTTTGGGTACCGGGGAGCTGTTTTTT.

This chain links TRBV30 with TRBJ1-6; D is perhaps TRBD1 (6 bases). The germline V gene encodes CDR1 GTSNPN and CDR2 SVGIG (reference sequence). There are 15 residues in the CDR3. V lost 4 bases and J 9 bases, leaving 19 bases between the germline ends. CDR3 amino acids: CAWNSQTGKISPLHF. The CDR3, as DNA: TGTGCCTGGAATTCTCAGACAGGTAAAATTTCACCCCTCCACTTT.